This TCR beta chain was identified during a study of blood T cell repertoires in COVID-19. Study-level information: The United States, Italy and Spain were the sources of the acute and convalescent COVID-19 samples. PBMCs, B-cell-depleted T cells, or T cells provided the cDNA or gDNA that made up the material.

This clone was observed a few times. Authors' analysis steps: Estimates of nucleated cell counts were drawn from the amplification of reference gene primers. Sequencing was performed with immunoSEQ multiplex PCR; in TCRdb, only in-frame clones are kept and a portion is missing. V and J calls and clone size are as listed in that table; D and trimming were resolved from the DNA. The data hold around 56,000 clones, with over 70% observed a single time. J gave up 6 bases and V 1 base, and 13 bases lay outside the gene matches. The CDR3 covers 17 residues. CDR1 and CDR2 (germline): MGHRA, YSYEKL. The TCR was taken from a man aged 60 to 69 with acute or convalescent COVID-19. The genes are TRBV4-1 and TRBJ2-3; TRBD2 aligns across 7 bases. The material sequenced was peripheral blood. CDR3 sequence (DNA): TGCGCCAGCAGCCAAGCGCTTTCCAGCGGGGTTTATGATACGCAGTATTTT. Protein sequence: CASSQALSSGVYDTQYF.